Given below is one TCR beta chain in context. What it recognizes is unknown. The sample comes from a study of identical twins. Findings and caveats of the study: It was out-of-frame TCR alpha sharing in monozygotic twins that models underestimated. Findings came from cross-sectional statistics, without long-term follow-up of donors.

Unique molecular identifiers were present on the cDNA, and a universal primer site came from template switching. TCRdb re-called the 5' RACE reads through MiXCR, storing one row per CDR3 protein. The data hold 300,000 to 400,000 distinct CDR3 sequences, with approximately 13% observed a single time. Germline CDR1 MNHEY, CDR2 SVGEGT. The CDR3 covers 14 residues. Trimming pared 3 bases from V and 8 bases from J, leaving 14 bases between. The donor group consisted entirely of healthy Caucasians. These data were also filed under a second study, of yellow fever vaccine responses in identical twins.

The chain is built from TRBV6-2 or TRBV6-3 and TRBJ2-1; no reliable D call. Sequencing used CD8+ T cells sorted from blood. The clonotype was recovered from a woman between 18 and 29 years old in good health. The CDR3 DNA reads TGTGCCAGCAGTTATACCCTAGTCGGCGATGAGCAGTTCTTC. Translation: CASSYTLVGDEQFF.